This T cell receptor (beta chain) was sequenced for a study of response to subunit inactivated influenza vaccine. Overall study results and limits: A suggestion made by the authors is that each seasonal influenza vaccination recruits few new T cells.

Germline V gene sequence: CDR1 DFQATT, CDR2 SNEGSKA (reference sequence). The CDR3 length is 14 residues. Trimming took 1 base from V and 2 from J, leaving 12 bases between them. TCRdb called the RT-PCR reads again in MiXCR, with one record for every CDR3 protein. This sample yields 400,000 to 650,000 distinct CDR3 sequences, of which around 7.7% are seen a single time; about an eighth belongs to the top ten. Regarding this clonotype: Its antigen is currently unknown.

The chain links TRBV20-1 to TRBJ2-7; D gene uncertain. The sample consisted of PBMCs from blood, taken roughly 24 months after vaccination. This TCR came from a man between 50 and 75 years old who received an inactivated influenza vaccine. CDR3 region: CSARVGVRPYEQYF. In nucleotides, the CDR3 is TGCAGTGCTAGAGTTGGGGTCAGACCCTACGAGCAGTACTTC.